This is a list of T cell receptor beta chains from one sample in a study of cytomegalovirus exposure and HLA in healthy donors. The repertoire was sequenced with immunoSEQ multiplex PCR; TCRdb's copy has only in-frame clones and lacks some. The sample table includes fewer than 250,000 clones. The sample was PBMCs. Receptors originate from a woman aged 25 to 39 in good health and CMV-seropositive. Each CDR3 is given with its conserved first and last residue. A D gene is named only where the DNA matches it firmly.

>TRBV6-6|TRBD2|TRBJ2-1
TGTGCCAGCAGTACAGGGACTAGCGTTGACAATGAGCAGTTCTTC
CASSTGTSVDNEQFF
>TRBV27|TRBD2|TRBJ2-1
TGTGCCAGCAGTCTTGGGCCCGGGACTAGCCCTCGGAATGAGCAGTTCTTC
CASSLGPGTSPRNEQFF
>TRBV5-5|-|TRBJ2-2
TGTGCCAGCAGCTTGGTGCCGGGCGGGGAGCTGTTTTTT
CASSLVPGGELFF
>TRBV2|-|TRBJ2-7
TGTGCCAGCAGTGAGGGCAGACTATCCTACGAGCAGTACTTC
CASSEGRLSYEQYF
>TRBV19|-|TRBJ1-3
TGTGCCAGTAGTGCCCCCTGGGGAGGGGTTGGAAACACCATATATTTT
CASSAPWGGVGNTIYF
>TRBV7-9|-|TRBJ2-7
TGTGCCAGCAGCTTAGCGGGCGGGCCCGCCCAAGATTTC
CASSLAGGPAQDF
>TRBV5-1|TRBD2|TRBJ2-7
TGCGCCAGCAGCCCCGGCGGGAGGGCCCACGAGCAGTACTTC
CASSPGGRAHEQYF
>TRBV7-9|TRBD1|TRBJ2-7
TGTGCCAGCAGCTCCCTACAGGGGACCGAGCAGTACTTC
CASSSLQGTEQYF
>TRBV7-2|-|TRBJ1-3
TGTGCCAGCAGCTCCCTCTCTGGAAACACCATATATTTT
CASSSLSGNTIYF
>TRBV5-6|-|TRBJ2-1
TGTGCCAGCAGCTTCGCAACCGACTGGTTTGAGCAGTTCTTC
CASSFATDWFEQFF
>TRBV9|TRBD1|TRBJ1-1
TGTGCCAGCAGCGTACGTGTAGACAGGGGGTGGACTGAAGCTTTCTTT
CASSVRVDRGWTEAFF
>TRBV27|-|TRBJ2-5
TGTGCCAGCAGTCCCCCCGGCGGATACCAAGAGACCCAGTACTTC
CASSPPGGYQETQYF
>TRBV2|TRBD2|TRBJ2-7
TGTGCCAGCAGGGTCGGGACTAGCGGCGAGCAGTACTTC
CASRVGTSGEQYF
>TRBV15|-|TRBJ1-5
TGTGCCACCAGCACCGGGCGGGTTAGCAATCAGCCCCAGCATTTT
CATSTGRVSNQPQHF
>TRBV28|-|TRBJ2-7
TGTGCCAGCAGTTTACGAGGTCATTTCGACGAGCAGTACTTC
CASSLRGHFDEQYF
>TRBV5-4|TRBD1|TRBJ1-1
TGTGCCAGCAGCTGGGACAGCACTGAAGCTTTCTTT
CASSWDSTEAFF
>TRBV7-8|-|TRBJ1-2
TGTGCCAGCAGCTTCAGTCAGGGCTCCTATGGCTACACCTTC
CASSFSQGSYGYTF